Listed below are T cell receptor beta chains from one sample, sequenced in a study of cytomegalovirus exposure and HLA in healthy donors. Profiling relied on immunoSEQ multiplex PCR, and the TCRdb table lists in-frame clones only, not all of them. Of about 200,000 clones in the sample, 70% to 80% are singletons; the top ten hold around 1.4%. Sequenced material: PBMCs. The receptors stem from a woman in her fifties or sixties in good health and CMV-seronegative. Each CDR3 is given without its conserved first and last residue.

j_gene,len,v_gene,CDR3aa
TRBJ1-1,13,TRBV4-2,ASSQGSTGDTEAF
TRBJ2-7,14,TRBV5-1,ASSFPPGLATYEQY
TRBJ2-7,14,TRBV11-3,ASSLGTGQGRLEQY
TRBJ2-7,13,TRBV5-4,ASSLGQGANYEQY
TRBJ2-3,14,TRBV6-1,ASSELGQGAADTQY
TRBJ2-3,11,TRBV19,ASSPRVTDTQY
TRBJ2-3,11,TRBV10-3,AISLQGTDTQY
TRBJ1-2,12,TRBV9,ASSARQENYGYT
TRBJ1-2,12,TRBV6-1,AIFNQGAGYGYT
TRBJ2-7,10,TRBV28,ASSSGSYEQY
TRBJ2-2,11,TRBV29-1,SLRLENTGELF
TRBJ1-4,13,TRBV5-1,ASSSKRQGNEKLF
TRBJ1-1,13,TRBV6-5,ASSSPGQGRTEAF
TRBJ2-5,14,TRBV5-1,ASSATLAGGPETQY
TRBJ2-7,13,TRBV6-5,AGSPWTGGGHEQY
TRBJ2-1,12,TRBV5-1,ASSLAELDNEQF
TRBJ2-5,13,TRBV5-8,ASSLRGGALETQY
TRBJ1-1,14,TRBV6-1,ASSVTSGQFNTEAF
TRBJ1-2,14,TRBV28,ASTDLVRTGNYGYT
TRBJ2-7,13,TRBV6-5,ASSYGASGSYEQY
TRBJ1-3,15,TRBV9,ASSPEGGGTGGNTIY
TRBJ2-1,9,TRBV6-6,AGGAYNEQF
TRBJ2-3,10,TRBV12-5,ASGLVQDTQY
TRBJ1-4,12,TRBV6-5,ASSSDRGREKLF
TRBJ2-5,14,TRBV7-9,ASSILAGQSGETQY
TRBJ2-1,11,TRBV25-1,ASSDVGGGREF
TRBJ1-4,12,TRBV6-6,ASRPQGAGEKLF